The 19 T cell receptor beta chains reported below all come from one sample, sequenced in a study of T cell clonality in common variable immunodeficiency. The method was immunoSEQ multiplex PCR; TCRdb's version includes in-frame clones alone and lacks a portion of them. There are 40,000 or so clones in the sample, none observed a single time. Sequenced sample: peripheral blood mononuclear cells. The receptors derive from a person aged 18 to 75 in good health.

There are many counts of this clone. Other DNA sequences of this sample code for an identical CDR3. The CDR3 region is CASSVQWTSRGDTQYF. The sequenced CDR3 bases are TGTGCCAGTAGTGTTCAATGGACTAGCAGAGGAGATACG. The gene calls are TRBV19 and TRBJ2-3, with 8 positions matching TRBD2. The read stops 3 residues short of the end of the CDR3; the missing end is completed from the germline J gene. Germline V gene data show CDR1 as LNHDA and CDR2 as SQIVND (reference sequence). The CDR3 sequence is 16 residues long. J lost 5 bases, V lost 5 bases, and 12 bases had no gene match. Full variable domain (rest looked up from reference TRBV19 and TRBJ2-3): DGGITQSPKYLFRKEGQNVTLSCEQNLNHDAMYWYRQDPGQGLRLIYYSQIVNDFQKGDIAEGYSVSREKKESFPLTVTSAQKNPTAFYLCASSVQWTSRGDTQYFGPGTRLTVL.

This clone was detected ten times or more. Read coverage stops 3 residues before the CDR3 terminus; the germline J gene supplies the remainder. V and J are TRBV5-6 and TRBJ2-2; a weak D match, TRBD2 (6 bases). The CDR3 spans 14 residues. Trimming shortened V by 1 base and J by 6 bases, and 10 bases separated the two germline ends. Germline loops: CDR1 SGHDT, CDR2 YYEEEE. Partial CDR3 DNA: TGTGCCAGCAGCTTGACTAGCATGGCCGGGGAG. As protein: CASSLTSMAGE. The whole CDR3 protein is CASSLTSMAGELFF.

At least ten counts were recorded for this clone. The read gets to within 3 residues of the CDR3 end, and the germline J gene fills in the rest. The chain combines TRBV4-2 with TRBJ1-2, with a tentative D call TRBD1 (5 bases). Trimming stripped 4 bases from V and 6 bases from J, with 24 bases between. The CDR3 runs 17 residues. Germline-derived CDR1 and CDR2 are LGHNA and YNFKEQ. The part of the CDR3 DNA that was read is TGTGCCAGCAGCCCTTTAGTGGGGGGTCGGGCGGGTGATGGC. This codes for CASSPLVGGRAGDG. Given in full, the CDR3 is CASSPLVGGRAGDGYTF.

To note about this clone: The CDR3 extends 3 residues past the end of the read, so its final part is completed from the germline J gene. The chain carries TRBV5-1 and TRBJ2-1; 7 bases line up with TRBD2. Germline V gene sequence: CDR1 SGHRS, CDR2 YFSETQ. J gave up 4 bases and V 3 bases, and 10 bases lay outside the gene matches. The CDR3 contains 16 residues. Incomplete CDR3 DNA: TGCGCCAGCAGCTATGATAGGACTAGTGGATACAATGAG. Its translation is CASSYDRTSGYNE. The full CDR3 protein is CASSYDRTSGYNEQFF. The full variable domain, with the rest looked up from reference TRBV5-1 and TRBJ2-1, is KAGVTQTPRYLIKTRGQQVTLSCSPISGHRSVSWYQQTPGQGLQFLFEYFSETQRNKGNFPGRFSGRQFSNSRSEMNVSTLELGDSALYLCASSYDRTSGYNEQFFGPGTRLTVL.

This clone was recorded many times. The DNA read from the CDR3 is TGTGCCAGCAGTGCGGCGGGACAGGGTAACACC. Protein: CASSAAGQGNT. The full CDR3 protein is CASSAAGQGNTIYF. The chain has TRBV6-1 and TRBJ1-3; 9 bases are a match to TRBD1. The read comes to an end 3 residues before the CDR3 does, leaving the germline J gene to fill in the end. V dropped 4 bases and J dropped 7; count of bases not matched to a gene: 5. CDR1 and CDR2 from the germline V gene are MNHNS and SASEGT. CDR3 length equals 14 residues.

This clone was picked up many times. The read terminates 3 residues before the CDR3 end, so the remaining end is supplied by the germline J gene. The rearrangement links TRBV7-3 to TRBJ2-7, with 13 nucleotides matching TRBD2. Trimming removed 3 bases from V and 3 bases from J; junction bases left unmatched: 5. This CDR3 has 16 amino acids. Germline V gives CDR1 SGHTA, CDR2 FQGTGA. CDR3 DNA (partial): TGTGCCAGCAGCTTGGGACTAGCGGGACACCGCTACGAG. Translating it yields CASSLGLAGHRYE. The entire CDR3 is CASSLGLAGHRYEQYF.

This clone was counted at least ten times. The CDR3 end is not reached by the read, which stops 3 residues before it; the germline J gene fills it in. V and J are TRBV5-6 and TRBJ1-6; maybe TRBD1 (5 bases). The germline V gene has CDR1 SGHDT and CDR2 YYEEEE. CDR3 length: 15 amino acids. The V and J ends lost 5 bases and 8 bases respectively, with 17 bases between them. CDR3 residues: CASSYNRIYDSPLHF. CDR3 DNA (partial): TGTGCCAGCAGTTATAACAGGATCTACGATTCACCC.

Many counts were recorded for this clone. The covered CDR3 bases are TGTGCCCACTCCCCGGGCTACGAG. Residues: CAHSPGYE. The entire CDR3 reads CAHSPGYEQYF. This sequence joins TRBV28 and TRBJ2-7; D not certain. Read sequence stops 3 residues before the CDR3 end, and the germline J gene provides the missing end. Germline V gene sequence: CDR1 MDHEN, CDR2 SYDVKM. The CDR3 is made up of 11 amino acids. Trimming pared 11 bases from V and 3 bases from J, leaving 11 bases between. The variable domain in full, completed from reference TRBV28 and TRBJ2-7, reads DVKVTQSSRYLVKRTGEKVFLECVQDMDHENMFWYRQDPGLGLRLIYFSYDVKMKEKGDIPEGYSVSREKKERFSLILESASTNQTSMYLCAHSPGYEQYFGPGTRLTVT.

This clone was seen many times. The part of the CDR3 DNA that was read is TGCGCCAGCAGTCAATCGATTACAACAGGGGCTAACACCGGGGAG. This gives the protein CASSQSITTGANTGE. The entire CDR3 protein is CASSQSITTGANTGELFF. The rearrangement uses TRBV23-1 and TRBJ2-2; TRBD1 matches at 7 bases. Read data end 3 residues before the CDR3 end; the end is taken from the germline J gene. TRBV23-1 falls under the ORF class, with uncertain function. V was clipped by 0 bases and J by 2 bases; unmatched bases: 9. The CDR3 runs to 18 residues.

Concerning this clone: The sequence runs out 3 residues before the end of the CDR3; the remainder is reconstructed from the germline J gene. The chain employs TRBV6-4 and TRBJ2-2; tentatively, D is TRBD1 or TRBD2 (6 bases each). The CDR3 consists of 16 residues. From germline, CDR1 is MRHNA and CDR2 SNTAGT. CDR3 DNA (partial): TGTGCCAGCAGTGACTTCCAGGGGAGGATAAATGAAAAG. It specifies CASSDFQGRINEK. The complete CDR3 protein is CASSDFQGRINEKLFF.

The sample holds many counts of this clone. The CDR3 is cut off 3 residues early in the read; its end comes from the germline J gene. V gene TRBV19 combines with J gene TRBJ2-7; 9 bases map to TRBD2. The CDR3 covers 14 residues. Germline CDR1 is LNHDA and CDR2 is SQIVND (reference sequence). Losses at the gene ends were 3 bases for V and 4 bases for J; bases not matched to a gene: 4. CDR3 amino acids: CASSIGLARYEQYF. CDR3 DNA, as far as it was read: TGTGCCAGTAGTATCGGACTAGCGCGGTACGAG. The full variable domain, with the rest looked up from reference TRBV19 and TRBJ2-7, is DGGITQSPKYLFRKEGQNVTLSCEQNLNHDAMYWYRQDPGQGLRLIYYSQIVNDFQKGDIAEGYSVSREKKESFPLTVTSAQKNPTAFYLCASSIGLARYEQYFGPGTRLTVT.

Remarks on this clone: The CDR3 end lies 3 residues beyond the end of the read and is filled in from the germline J gene. V usage is TRBV7-9 and J usage is TRBJ1-2; possibly TRBD1 for D (6 bases). The germline gives CDR1 SEHNR, CDR2 FQNEAQ (reference sequence). V was trimmed by 5 bases and J by 7 bases, leaving 17 bases between them. This CDR3 contains 14 residues. Incomplete CDR3 DNA: TGTGCCAGCAGCCCGGACAGCCGGTCGGGTGGC. The encoded protein is CASSPDSRSGG. The whole CDR3 is CASSPDSRSGGYTF.

This clone was detected ten times or more. Read data end 3 residues before the CDR3 end; the end is taken from the germline J gene. The J gene is TRBJ2-1, the V gene TRBV5-1; 9 nucleotides agree with TRBD2. CDR3 length equals 17 residues. Germline CDR1 reads SGHRS; CDR2 reads YFSETQ. The J segment lost 0 bases and the V segment lost 2 bases, leaving 6 bases of the junction unmatched. The CDR3 sequence: CASSFESGGSSYNEQFF. CDR3 DNA, as far as it was read: TGCGCCAGCAGCTTTGAAAGCGGGGGGAGCTCCTACAATGAG.

This clone was observed many times. The read comes to an end 3 residues before the CDR3 does, leaving the germline J gene to fill in the end. The chain couples TRBV7-6 to TRBJ2-5; 8 positions match TRBD2. This CDR3 is built from 15 residues. V dropped 2 bases and J dropped 5; count of bases not matched to a gene: 7. Germline V gives CDR1 SGHVS, CDR2 FNYEAQ. The CDR3 sequence is CASSLRLARGETQYF. The CDR3 DNA, read in part, is TGTGCCAGCAGCTTAAGACTAGCGAGAGGGGAGACC.

This clone was counted at least ten times. The read terminates 3 residues ahead of where the CDR3 ends, so the germline J gene completes it. V is TRBV2 and J is TRBJ1-2; TRBD1 agrees at 8 bases. Unmatched junction bases numbered 3, after V lost 4 bases and J lost 5 bases. The germline V gene encodes CDR1 SNHLY and CDR2 FYNNEI. The length of the CDR3 is 13 residues. CDR3 protein: CASSGTGSYGYTF. CDR3 DNA, as far as it was read: TGTGCCAGCAGTGGGACAGGGTCTTATGGC.

About this clone itself: The read ends 3 residues before the CDR3 terminus; that terminus is restored from the germline J gene. J is TRBJ2-5 and V is TRBV4-2; perhaps TRBD1 as D (5 bases). The CDR3 is 15 amino acids. CDR1 is LGHNA, CDR2 YNFKEQ, per germline. V lost 0 bases and J lost 2, with 10 bases in between. Incomplete CDR3 DNA: TGTGCCAGCAGCCAAGATTATAAGGGGCAAGAGACC. As protein: CASSQDYKGQET. The entire CDR3 is CASSQDYKGQETQYF.

Many counts were recorded for this clone. With the read ending 3 residues before the CDR3 end, the germline J gene is used to fill in that end. J is TRBJ2-3 and V is TRBV20-1; tentative D call: TRBD1 (6 bases). Germline V CDR1 and CDR2: DFQATT, SNEGSKA (reference sequence). The CDR3 has 13 residues. V lost 6 bases to trimming and J lost 0 bases, with 10 bases between them. The DNA read from the CDR3 is TGCAGTGCACCGACAGGCAGCACAGATACG. Protein product: CSAPTGSTDT. The entire CDR3 protein reads CSAPTGSTDTQYF.

This clone was seen many times. The read finishes 3 residues shy of the CDR3 end, and the germline J gene is used to complete it. The rearrangement uses TRBV7-9 and TRBJ2-5, with TRBD2 matching over 9 bases. The CDR3 runs 15 residues. Germline V gene lookup returns CDR1 SEHNR and CDR2 FQNEAQ (reference sequence). The V and J ends lost 4 bases and 3 bases, in that order; junction bases with no gene match: 6. CDR3 in amino acids: CASSSWTSEEETQYF. The covered CDR3 bases are TGTGCCAGCAGCTCTTGGACTAGCGAGGAAGAGACC.

Of note for this clone: The read comes to an end 3 residues before the CDR3 does, leaving the germline J gene to fill in the end. The chain carries TRBV7-9 and TRBJ1-1, with D perhaps TRBD1 (6 bases). V was cut by 1 base and J by 0 bases, with 9 bases left in between. This CDR3 is 15 amino acids long. CDR1 SEHNR and CDR2 FQNEAQ come from the germline V gene (reference sequence). The part of the CDR3 DNA that was read is TGTGCCAGCAGCTTAGGTCACAGGGTGAACACTGAA. As protein: CASSLGHRVNTE. In full, the CDR3 reads CASSLGHRVNTEAFF.